The 29 T cell receptor beta chains given below trace back to one sample, sequenced in a study of blood T cell repertoires in COVID-19. Here immunoSEQ multiplex PCR was the method, and the copy in TCRdb shows in-frame clones only, minus some. The table records 70,000 to 95,000 clones, approximately 86% of them present only once. Source material: peripheral blood. All receptors derive from a woman in her sixties or seventies with active or convalescent COVID-19.

This chain joins TRBV5-8 and TRBJ1-1, with 9 bases that match TRBD1. CDR1 is SGHTS, CDR2 YDEGEE, per germline. This CDR3 has 15 residues. Unmatched junction bases numbered 10, after V lost 5 bases and J lost 5 bases. This CDR3 is CASRYRGLVGTEAFF. Here the CDR3 DNA reads TGTGCCAGCAGGTACAGGGGGCTTGTTGGGACTGAAGCTTTCTTT.

J is TRBJ1-1 and V is TRBV5-6; TRBD1 is a possible D gene (5 bases). The CDR3 contains 15 residues. Looked up from germline, CDR1 is SGHDT and CDR2 is YYEEEE. V lost 5 bases and J 3 bases, leaving 17 bases between the germline ends. CDR3 protein: CASSYPGNSHTEAFF. CDR3 sequence (DNA): TGTGCCAGCAGTTACCCAGGGAACTCGCACACTGAAGCTTTCTTT.

The chain couples TRBV5-4 to TRBJ2-3; 15 positions match TRBD2. This CDR3 comprises 18 residues. Per germline, CDR1 SGHNT and CDR2 YYREEE (reference sequence). Germline trimming cut 4 bases from V and 5 bases from J; bases unmatched to any gene: 11. The CDR3 protein is CASSLIPGLAGGRDTQYF. DNA of the CDR3: TGTGCCAGCAGCCTAATCCCGGGACTAGCGGGGGGCCGAGATACGCAGTATTTT.

V gene TRBV2 combines with J gene TRBJ1-2; TRBD1 matches 7 bases. The V segment lost 6 bases and the J segment 4 bases; nucleotides outside the gene matches: 8. Germline V lookup: CDR1 SNHLY, CDR2 FYNNEI. The CDR3 runs to 14 residues. The CDR3 loop is CASRETGYGYGYTF. The CDR3 DNA sequence: TGTGCCAGCAGGGAGACAGGGTATGGCTATGGCTACACCTTC.

This clone was observed once. V is TRBV25-1 and J is TRBJ2-2; 7 bases align to TRBD2. Losses at the gene ends were 5 bases for V and 3 bases for J; bases not matched to a gene: 6. CDR1 is MGHDK, CDR2 SYGVNS, per germline. The CDR3 spans 15 residues. The CDR3 nucleotides are TGTGCCAGCAGTCCAGCCCGGGGGGACACCGGGGAGCTGTTTTTT. Its translation is CASSPARGDTGELFF.

J is TRBJ2-5 and V is TRBV6-1, with 12 bases aligning to TRBD2. Per the germline V gene, CDR1 is MNHNS and CDR2 is SASEGT. J gave up 2 bases and V 2 bases, and 9 bases lay outside the gene matches. There are 18 residues in the CDR3. Here the CDR3 reads CASSELASGGAWQETQYF. CDR3 in DNA: TGTGCCAGCAGTGAATTGGCTAGCGGGGGGGCTTGGCAAGAGACCCAGTACTTC.

This rearrangement joins TRBV28 to TRBJ1-3, with D maybe TRBD1 (5 bases). Trimming left V 3 bases short and J 4 bases short, with 16 bases between. The CDR3 has 16 residues. Germline V gives CDR1 MDHEN, CDR2 SYDVKM. CDR3 nucleotide sequence: TGTGCCAGCAGTTTGGATAACAGGAAAATGGGAAACACCATATATTTT. Its protein product is CASSLDNRKMGNTIYF.

The rearrangement uses TRBV4-3 and TRBJ2-2; 10 nucleotides line up with TRBD2. V shed 0 bases and J 0 bases; nucleotides not matched to a gene: 13. This CDR3 has 21 amino acids. Looked up from germline, CDR1 is LGHNA and CDR2 is YSLEER. The CDR3 protein is CASSQDLTSLAGASNTGELFF. The CDR3 DNA reads TGCGCCAGCAGCCAAGATCTTACCTCGCTAGCGGGGGCTTCGAACACCGGGGAGCTGTTTTTT.

This chain connects TRBV5-1 to TRBJ1-4, with a possible D match to TRBD1 (6 bases). This CDR3 comprises 14 residues. V lost 6 bases to trimming and J lost 3 bases, with 12 bases between them. Germline V lookup: CDR1 SGHRS, CDR2 YFSETQ. The CDR3 coding sequence is TGCGCCAGCAAATTAGCAGGGGCTAATGAAAAACTGTTTTTT. Its protein product is CASKLAGANEKLFF. Based on the CDR3 plus reference TRBV5-1 and TRBJ1-4, the full variable domain is KAGVTQTPRYLIKTRGQQVTLSCSPISGHRSVSWYQQTPGQGLQFLFEYFSETQRNKGNFPGRFSGRQFSNSRSEMNVSTLELGDSALYLCASKLAGANEKLFFGSGTQLSVL.

The V call is TRBV28, the J call TRBJ1-2; D possibly corresponds to TRBD1 (5 bases). Trimming pared 10 bases from V and 7 bases from J, leaving 22 bases between. Germline CDR1 MDHEN, CDR2 SYDVKM. The CDR3 totals 14 residues. Written as DNA, the CDR3 is TGTGCCACCAAAAGCGGGGGTCCTTCCGGTGGCTACACCTTC. Its protein is CATKSGGPSGGYTF.

The chain carries TRBV3-1 (or the pseudogene TRBV3-2) and TRBJ1-2, with D possibly TRBD1 on 6 matching bases. The V end lost 3 bases, the J end lost 7 bases, and 18 bases lay between the germline ends. Germline V lookup: CDR1 LGHDT, CDR2 YNNKEL (reference sequence). This CDR3 region has 15 residues. CDR3 nucleotides: TGTGCCAGCAGCCACAGACAGGCCACTAGGGGTGGCTACACCTTC. It encodes CASSHRQATRGGYTF.

The V call is TRBV24-1, the J call TRBJ1-2, with 11 bases aligning to TRBD1. The length of the CDR3 is 15 residues. J lost 7 bases, V lost 3 bases, and 6 bases had no gene match. The germline gives CDR1 KGHDR, CDR2 SFDVKD. The CDR3 region has the DNA TGTGCCACCAGTGATCCGGGACAGGGGGATGGTGGCTACACCTTC. Translated, it gives CATSDPGQGDGGYTF.

The V and J genes are TRBV15 and TRBJ2-7; weak D call: TRBD2 (7 bases). V shed 4 bases and J shed 0 bases, with 10 bases lying between them. Germline V gene lookup returns CDR1 LNHNV and CDR2 YYDKDF (reference sequence). This CDR3 region has 14 residues. The CDR3 DNA reads as TGTGCCACCAGCACTGGGGGGGCCTCCTACGAGCAGTACTTC. Protein sequence: CATSTGGASYEQYF.

The chain is built from TRBV6-5 and TRBJ2-7; TRBD1 matches at 7 bases. Trimming cost V 1 base and J 3 bases; bases outside gene matches: 6. From germline, CDR1 is MNHEY and CDR2 SVGAGI. The CDR3 totals 15 residues. DNA of the CDR3: TGTGCCAGCAGTTACTTTGGGACAGCCAGCTACGAGCAGTACTTC. Protein product: CASSYFGTASYEQYF.

This chain connects TRBV19 to TRBJ1-4, with D tentatively TRBD1 (6 bases). The germline V gene has CDR1 LNHDA and CDR2 SQIVND (reference sequence). The CDR3 is 16 amino acids. V was pared by 7 bases and J by 0 bases, with 15 bases between. In nucleotides, the CDR3 is TGTGCCAGTACCGGTCAGGGGATCGCAACTAATGAAAAACTGTTTTTT. Translation gives CASTGQGIATNEKLFF.

This clone was seen just once. V is TRBV28 and J is TRBJ1-5; D is perhaps TRBD1 (5 bases). The V gene lost 4 bases and the J gene lost 7 bases, with 17 bases spanning the gap. Looked up from germline, CDR1 is MDHEN and CDR2 is SYDVKM. This CDR3 region has 15 residues. This chain's CDR3 is CASSSSGQGGQPQHF. As DNA, the CDR3 is TGTGCCAGCAGTTCCTCTGGGCAGGGCGGACAGCCCCAGCATTTT. The variable domain in full, with the rest retrieved from reference TRBV28 and TRBJ1-5, is DVKVTQSSRYLVKRTGEKVFLECVQDMDHENMFWYRQDPGLGLRLIYFSYDVKMKEKGDIPEGYSVSREKKERFSLILESASTNQTSMYLCASSSSGQGGQPQHFGDGTRLSIL.

The sample holds a few counts of this clone. The rearrangement links TRBV10-3 to TRBJ1-2; no definite D call. Trimming pared 10 bases from V and 8 bases from J, leaving 14 bases between. The germline V gene has CDR1 ENHRY and CDR2 SYGVKD. The length of the CDR3 is 11 residues. The DNA of the CDR3 is TGTGCCACACTCGGGAGGGAAGGCTACACCTTC. Translating it yields CATLGREGYTF.

The chain uses TRBV4-3 and TRBJ1-6; 8 nucleotides line up with TRBD1. CDR1 LGHNA and CDR2 YSLEER come from the germline V gene. V shed 1 base and J 7 bases; nucleotides not matched to a gene: 3. The CDR3 has 15 amino acids. The CDR3 nucleotides read TGCGCCAGCAGCCAAGTGGACAGGGAAAATTCACCCCTCCACTTT. This translates into CASSQVDRENSPLHF.

This sequence joins TRBV18 and TRBJ2-5; 8 bases map to TRBD1. CDR3 length equals 14 residues. V lost 3 bases to trimming and J lost 7 bases; unmatched junction nucleotides: 7. Germline V lookup: CDR1 KGHSH, CDR2 LQKENI. The CDR3 region has the DNA TGTGCCAGCTCACCGACAGGGGAATACGGGACCCAGTACTTC. Its protein product is CASSPTGEYGTQYF. Full variable domain (outside the CDR3, taken from reference TRBV18 and TRBJ2-5): NAGVMQNPRHLVRRRGQEARLRCSPMKGHSHVYWYRQLPEEGLKFMVYLQKENIIDESGMPKERFSAEFPKEGPSILRIQQVVRGDSAAYFCASSPTGEYGTQYFGPGTRLLVL.

The chain is built from TRBV2 and TRBJ2-7; no reliable D call. In germline, CDR1 is SNHLY, CDR2 FYNNEI. Trimming removed 5 bases from V and 4 bases from J, with 15 bases in between. The CDR3 consists of 14 residues. DNA of the CDR3: TGTGCCAGCAGTAGGTCTAGATGGGTTTACGAGCAGTACTTC. Translated, it gives CASSRSRWVYEQYF. Looking up the rest from reference TRBV2 and TRBJ2-7 gives the full variable domain: EPEVTQTPSHQVTQMGQEVILRCVPISNHLYFYWYRQILGQKVEFLVSFYNNEISEKSEIFDDQFSVERPDGSNFTLKIRSTKLEDSAMYFCASSRSRWVYEQYFGPGTRLTVT.

This chain uses TRBV7-8 with TRBJ2-7, with D perhaps matching TRBD2 (5 bases). Germline V gene sequence: CDR1 SGHVS, CDR2 FQNEAQ. Trimming took off 1 base at V and 1 base at J, with 8 bases between the two ends. The CDR3 consists of 14 residues. In nucleotides, the CDR3 is TGTGCCAGCAGCTTAGGACGCGGGTCCTACGAGCAGTACTTC. It codes for CASSLGRGSYEQYF.

This chain uses TRBV12-3 or TRBV12-4 with TRBJ1-3; D unresolved. V shed 5 bases and J shed 2 bases, with 4 bases lying between them. There are 12 residues in the CDR3. In DNA form, the CDR3 reads TGTGCCAGCAGTCAGGCTGGAAACACCATATATTTT. It is translated as CASSQAGNTIYF.

The gene calls are TRBV5-4 and TRBJ1-1; 8 bases fit TRBD1. The trim removed 2 bases at V and 5 bases at J, leaving 2 bases unmatched. The CDR3 totals 13 residues. Germline V lookup: CDR1 SGHNT, CDR2 YYREEE (reference sequence). Here the CDR3 DNA reads TGTGCCAGCAGCTTAGACAGGGGTACTGAAGCTTTCTTT. Translating gives CASSLDRGTEAFF.

The J gene is TRBJ1-3, the V gene TRBV9; D not resolved. V dropped 2 bases and J dropped 4 bases, with 13 bases sitting between them. The CDR3 totals 15 residues. Germline CDR1 SGDLS, CDR2 YYNGEE. The CDR3, as DNA: TGTGCCAGCAGCGTGGGAGCAGTACTAGGAAACACCATATATTTT. The encoded protein is CASSVGAVLGNTIYF.

This clone occurred a few times. The chain couples TRBV2 to TRBJ1-1; tentatively, D is TRBD1 (5 bases). Germline-derived CDR1 and CDR2 are SNHLY and FYNNEI. The CDR3 has 15 residues. V was clipped by 5 bases and J by 0 bases, with 13 bases between them. In DNA, the CDR3 is TGTGCCAGCAGTCAACCAGACAGATTGAACACTGAAGCTTTCTTT. It specifies CASSQPDRLNTEAFF.

This clone was observed once. The J gene is TRBJ2-2, the V gene TRBV2; 7 bases map to TRBD1. CDR3 length: 16 residues. Losses at the gene ends were 6 bases for V and 1 base for J; bases not matched to a gene: 8. Germline V CDR1 and CDR2: SNHLY, FYNNEI. CDR3 bases: TGTGCCAGCAGAGCTTTGACAGGGAAGAACACCGGGGAGCTGTTTTTT. Amino acid sequence: CASRALTGKNTGELFF.

V usage is TRBV10-3 and J usage is TRBJ2-3, with a weak D call TRBD2 (5 bases). CDR3 size: 11 residues. Trimming stripped 10 bases from V and 1 base from J, with 6 bases between. Germline CDR1 and CDR2: ENHRY and SYGVKD. The CDR3 spells CATGGTDTQYF. In DNA, the CDR3 is TGTGCCACCGGGGGCACAGATACGCAGTATTTT.

The chain links TRBV5-1 to TRBJ2-2; D perhaps matches TRBD1 (5 bases). The germline V gene has CDR1 SGHRS and CDR2 YFSETQ. V lost 2 bases and J 7 bases, leaving 21 bases between the germline ends. The CDR3 loop spans 17 amino acids. In DNA form, the CDR3 reads TGCGCCAGCAGCTTCCCGCCTCGTCCCCAGGGCAGCGGGGAGCTGTTTTTT. Translation: CASSFPPRPQGSGELFF.

The rearrangement uses TRBV6-5 and TRBJ1-3, with 7 bases lining up with TRBD1. Trimming cost V 5 bases and J 1 base; bases outside gene matches: 2. The germline V gene has CDR1 MNHEY and CDR2 SVGAGI. The CDR3 has 14 residues. As DNA, the CDR3 is TGTGCCAGCAGTACGACAGGGTCTGGAAACACCATATATTTT. Encoded protein: CASSTTGSGNTIYF.